This record concerns one T cell receptor beta chain sequence. Using immunoSEQ multiplex PCR, the repertoire was profiled, and TCRdb retains in-frame clones only, with some absent. Altogether hundreds of thousands of clones are present, over 80% being singletons, with the ten largest covering less than 2.5%. The data belong to a study of blood T cell repertoires in COVID-19. V lost 5 bases to trimming and J lost 2 bases, with 15 bases between them. Per germline, CDR1 SGHVS and CDR2 FNYEAQ. CDR3 size: 15 residues. Study members were between about 18 and 90 years old and lived in 20 to 30 US regions. Categorization into cohorts depended on clinical history that participants reported.

This TCR came from a woman between 18 and 29 years old who had recovered from COVID-19. The sequenced sample was PBMCs or T cells enriched from blood (not recorded which). The chain employs TRBV7-6 and TRBJ1-2; unclear D gene. The CDR3 DNA reads as TGTGCCAGCAGCCCAGAGGTAGCACCCAACTATGGCTACACCTTC. This encodes CASSPEVAPNYGYTF.